The clone carrying this T cell receptor beta chain was counted a few times. Antigen unknown. TCRdb called the RT-PCR reads again in MiXCR, with one record for every CDR3 protein. The table has about 520,000 distinct CDR3 sequences, approximately 7.7% seen once; the top ten hold around 12%. This record comes from a study of response to subunit inactivated influenza vaccine. Overall study results and limits: Researchers suggested that each seasonal influenza vaccination recruits few new T cells.

V dropped 2 bases and J dropped 3 bases, with 13 bases sitting between them. This CDR3 has 15 amino acids. Germline CDR1 MNHEY, CDR2 SVGEGT. This TCR derives from a man aged 50-75 years who received an inactivated influenza vaccine. This chain joins TRBV6-2 or TRBV6-3 and TRBJ1-1; possible D gene TRBD1, 5 bases. Sequenced material: PBMCs from blood, taken about 24 months after vaccination. CDR3 nucleotides: TGTGCCAGCAGTTACGGGTCAGGGATAGACACTGAAGCTTTCTTT. Protein: CASSYGSGIDTEAFF.